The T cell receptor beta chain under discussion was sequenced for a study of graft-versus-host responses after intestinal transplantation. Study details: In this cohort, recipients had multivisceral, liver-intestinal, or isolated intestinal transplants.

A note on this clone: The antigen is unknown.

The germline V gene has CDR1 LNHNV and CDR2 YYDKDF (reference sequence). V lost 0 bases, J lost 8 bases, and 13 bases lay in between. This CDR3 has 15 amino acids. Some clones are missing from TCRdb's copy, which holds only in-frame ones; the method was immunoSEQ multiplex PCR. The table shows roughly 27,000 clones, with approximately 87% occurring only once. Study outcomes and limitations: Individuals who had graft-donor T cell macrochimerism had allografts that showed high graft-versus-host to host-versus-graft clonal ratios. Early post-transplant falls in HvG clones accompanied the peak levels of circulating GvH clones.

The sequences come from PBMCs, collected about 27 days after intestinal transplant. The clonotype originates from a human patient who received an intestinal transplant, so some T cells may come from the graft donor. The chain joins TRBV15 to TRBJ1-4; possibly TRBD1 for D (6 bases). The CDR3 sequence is CATSREFGGGEKLFF. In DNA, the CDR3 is TGTGCCACCAGCAGAGAGTTCGGGGGCGGCGAAAAACTGTTTTTT. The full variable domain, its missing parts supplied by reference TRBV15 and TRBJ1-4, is DAMVIQNPRYQVTQFGKPVTLSCSQTLNHNVMYWYQQKSSQAPKLLFHYYDKDFNNEADTPDNFQSRRPNTSFCFLDIRSPGLGDTAMYLCATSREFGGGEKLFFGSGTQLSVL.